This T cell receptor (beta chain) originates from a study of blood T cell repertoires in COVID-19. Turning to the study itself: The study drew acute and convalescent COVID-19 samples from the United States, Italy and Spain. PBMCs, B-cell-depleted T cells, or T cells were the source of the cDNA or gDNA that made up the material.

The authors' processing: Estimation of nucleated cell counts relied on the amplification of reference gene primers. Only in-frame clones appear in the TCRdb table, and some are missing; sequencing was by immunoSEQ multiplex PCR. Clone size and the V and J calls come from that table; the DNA yielded D and trimming. The data show about 200,000 clones, with roughly nine tenths seen just once and about 2.2% held by the top ten. The CDR3 spans 13 residues. V lost 5 bases, J lost 1 base, and 9 bases lay in between. Germline V gene data show CDR1 as SGHDT and CDR2 as YYEEEE. The receptor was isolated from a woman aged 45-59 years with acute or convalescent COVID-19. The genes are TRBV5-6 and TRBJ1-1, with D perhaps matching TRBD1 (6 bases). Material: peripheral blood. The DNA of the CDR3 is TGTGCCAGCAGATCGACAGGGAACACTGAAGCTTTCTTT. Protein sequence: CASRSTGNTEAFF.